This T cell receptor beta chain appears in the sequencing data of a study of PD-1 blockade in classical Hodgkin lymphoma. The V end was cut by 4 bases, the J end by 6 bases, with 15 bases between. The V gene's germline CDR1 is SGHTA and CDR2 FQGNSA. The CDR3 contains 14 residues. The time point was: newly diagnosed, previously untreated cHL patient sample. Sequencing was performed with immunoSEQ multiplex PCR; in TCRdb, only in-frame clones are kept and a portion is missing. Of 70,000 or so clones detected, about 94% appear once; the ten largest clones hold 2.6%. V usage is TRBV7-2 and J usage is TRBJ1-2; D not certain. Sequenced material: peripheral blood mononuclear cells (PBMCs). The TCR sequence derives from a human donor with classical Hodgkin lymphoma. CDR3 residues: CASSSRGLGNGYTF. The CDR3 region has the DNA TGTGCCAGCAGCTCCCGCGGTCTGGGGAATGGCTACACCTTC.